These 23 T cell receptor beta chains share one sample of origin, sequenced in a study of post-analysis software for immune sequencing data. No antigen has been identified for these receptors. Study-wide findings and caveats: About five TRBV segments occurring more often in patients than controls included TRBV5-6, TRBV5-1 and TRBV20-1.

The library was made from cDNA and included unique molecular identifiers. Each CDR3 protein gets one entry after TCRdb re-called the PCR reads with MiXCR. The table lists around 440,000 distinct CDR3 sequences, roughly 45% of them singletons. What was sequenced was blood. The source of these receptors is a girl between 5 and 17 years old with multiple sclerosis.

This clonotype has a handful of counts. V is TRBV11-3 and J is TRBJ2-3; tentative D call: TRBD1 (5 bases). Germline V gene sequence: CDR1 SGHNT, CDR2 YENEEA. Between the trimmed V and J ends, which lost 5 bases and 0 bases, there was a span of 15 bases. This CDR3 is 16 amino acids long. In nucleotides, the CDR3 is TGTGCCAGCAGCGCAAGAGGACAAGCTAGCACAGATACGCAGTATTTT. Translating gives CASSARGQASTDTQYF.

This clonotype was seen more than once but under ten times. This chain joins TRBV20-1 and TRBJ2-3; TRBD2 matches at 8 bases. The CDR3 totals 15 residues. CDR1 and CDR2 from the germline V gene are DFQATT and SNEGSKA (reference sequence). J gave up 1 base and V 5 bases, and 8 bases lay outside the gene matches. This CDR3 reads CSAGKAGAGTDTQYF. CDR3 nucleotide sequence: TGCAGTGCTGGGAAAGCGGGAGCGGGCACAGATACGCAGTATTTT.

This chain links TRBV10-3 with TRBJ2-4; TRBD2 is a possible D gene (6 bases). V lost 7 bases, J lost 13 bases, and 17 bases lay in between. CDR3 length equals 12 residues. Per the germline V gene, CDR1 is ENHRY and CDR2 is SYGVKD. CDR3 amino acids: CAITGSLGEQYF. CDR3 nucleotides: TGTGCCATCACCGGGAGTCTGGGGGAGCAGTACTTC.

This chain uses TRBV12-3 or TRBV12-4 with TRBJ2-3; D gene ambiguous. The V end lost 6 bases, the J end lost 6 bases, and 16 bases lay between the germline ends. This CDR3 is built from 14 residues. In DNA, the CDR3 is TGTGCCAGCAGACTACTGGACGACATCGATACGCAGTATTTT. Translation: CASRLLDDIDTQYF.

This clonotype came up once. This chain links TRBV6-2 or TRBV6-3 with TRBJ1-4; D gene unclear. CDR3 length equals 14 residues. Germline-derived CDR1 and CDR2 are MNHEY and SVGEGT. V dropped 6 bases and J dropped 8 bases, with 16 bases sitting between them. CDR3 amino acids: CASSLAAGEEKLFF. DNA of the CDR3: TGTGCCAGCAGCCTAGCAGCCGGGGAGGAAAAACTGTTTTTT.

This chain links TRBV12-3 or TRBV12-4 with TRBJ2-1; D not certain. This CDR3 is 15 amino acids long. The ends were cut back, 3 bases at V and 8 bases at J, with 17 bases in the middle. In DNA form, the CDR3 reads TGTGCCAGCAGTTTTTTTGGTCAGGTTGGCCATGAGCAGTTCTTC. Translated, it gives CASSFFGQVGHEQFF.

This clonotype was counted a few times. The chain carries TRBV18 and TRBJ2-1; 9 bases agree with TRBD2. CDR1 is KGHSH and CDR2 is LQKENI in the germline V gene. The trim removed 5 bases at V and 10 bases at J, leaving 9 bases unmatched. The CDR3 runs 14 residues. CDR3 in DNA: TGTGCCAGCTCATCTGGTCTAGCGGGAAAGGAGCAGTTCTTC. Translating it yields CASSSGLAGKEQFF. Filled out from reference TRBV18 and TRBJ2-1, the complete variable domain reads NAGVMQNPRHLVRRRGQEARLRCSPMKGHSHVYWYRQLPEEGLKFMVYLQKENIIDESGMPKERFSAEFPKEGPSILRIQQVVRGDSAAYFCASSSGLAGKEQFFGPGTRLTVL.

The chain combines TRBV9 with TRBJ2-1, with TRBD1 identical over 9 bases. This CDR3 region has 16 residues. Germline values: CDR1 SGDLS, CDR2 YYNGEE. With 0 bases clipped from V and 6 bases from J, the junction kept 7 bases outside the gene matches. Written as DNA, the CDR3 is TGTGCCAGCAGCGTAGGGGGACAGGGAACCGGCAATGAGCAGTTCTTC. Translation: CASSVGGQGTGNEQFF.

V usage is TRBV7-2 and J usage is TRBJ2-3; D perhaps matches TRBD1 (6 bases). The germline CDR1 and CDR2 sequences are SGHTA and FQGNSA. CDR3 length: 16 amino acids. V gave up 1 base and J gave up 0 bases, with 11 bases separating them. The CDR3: CASSLEGHRSTDTQYF. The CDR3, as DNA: TGTGCCAGCAGCTTAGAGGGACACAGAAGCACAGATACGCAGTATTTT.

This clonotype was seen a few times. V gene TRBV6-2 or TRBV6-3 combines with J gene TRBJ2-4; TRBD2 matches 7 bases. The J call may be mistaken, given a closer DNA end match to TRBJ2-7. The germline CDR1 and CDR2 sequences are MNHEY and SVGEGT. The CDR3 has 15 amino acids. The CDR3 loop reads CASSYFGAGWGEQYF. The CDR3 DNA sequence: TGTGCCAGCAGTTACTTCGGAGCGGGATGGGGCGAGCAGTACTTC.

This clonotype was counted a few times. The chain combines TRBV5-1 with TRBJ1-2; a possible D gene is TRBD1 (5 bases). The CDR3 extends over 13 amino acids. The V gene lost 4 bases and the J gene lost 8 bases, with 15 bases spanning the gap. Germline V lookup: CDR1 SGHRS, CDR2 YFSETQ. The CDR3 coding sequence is TGCGCCAGCAGCCCCCTTGGGGCTGGCGGCTACACCTTC. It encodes CASSPLGAGGYTF.

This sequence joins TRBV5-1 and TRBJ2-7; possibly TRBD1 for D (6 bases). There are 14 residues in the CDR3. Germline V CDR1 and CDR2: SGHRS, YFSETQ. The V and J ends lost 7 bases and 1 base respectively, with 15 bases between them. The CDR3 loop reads CASDDRPTSYEQYF. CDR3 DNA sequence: TGCGCCAGCGACGACAGGCCCACTTCCTACGAGCAGTACTTC. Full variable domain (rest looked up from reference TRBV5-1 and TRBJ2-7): KAGVTQTPRYLIKTRGQQVTLSCSPISGHRSVSWYQQTPGQGLQFLFEYFSETQRNKGNFPGRFSGRQFSNSRSEMNVSTLELGDSALYLCASDDRPTSYEQYFGPGTRLTVT.

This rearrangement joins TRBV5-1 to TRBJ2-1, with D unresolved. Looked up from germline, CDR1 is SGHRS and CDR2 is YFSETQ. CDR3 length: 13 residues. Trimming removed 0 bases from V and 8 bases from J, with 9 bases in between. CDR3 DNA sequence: TGCGCCAGCAGCTTGGACCATTTGGATGAGCAGTTCTTC. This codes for CASSLDHLDEQFF.

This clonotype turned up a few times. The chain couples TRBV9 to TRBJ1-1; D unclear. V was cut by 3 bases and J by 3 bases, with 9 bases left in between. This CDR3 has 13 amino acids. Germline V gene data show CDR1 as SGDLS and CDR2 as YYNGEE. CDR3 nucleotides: TGTGCCAGCAGCGCGACTGGCCACACTGAAGCTTTCTTT. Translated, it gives CASSATGHTEAFF.

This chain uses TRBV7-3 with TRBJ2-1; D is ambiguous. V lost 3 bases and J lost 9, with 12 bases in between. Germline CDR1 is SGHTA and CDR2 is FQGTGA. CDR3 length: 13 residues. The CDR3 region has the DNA TGTGCCAGCAGCTTCCCGGGTGTCGGTGAGCAGTTCTTC. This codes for CASSFPGVGEQFF.

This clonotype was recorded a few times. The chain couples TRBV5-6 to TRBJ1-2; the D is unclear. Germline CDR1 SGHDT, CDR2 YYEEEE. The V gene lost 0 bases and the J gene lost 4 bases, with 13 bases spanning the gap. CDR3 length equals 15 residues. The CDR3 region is CASSLAKAGLYGYTF. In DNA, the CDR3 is TGTGCCAGCAGCTTGGCCAAGGCAGGACTCTATGGCTACACCTTC.

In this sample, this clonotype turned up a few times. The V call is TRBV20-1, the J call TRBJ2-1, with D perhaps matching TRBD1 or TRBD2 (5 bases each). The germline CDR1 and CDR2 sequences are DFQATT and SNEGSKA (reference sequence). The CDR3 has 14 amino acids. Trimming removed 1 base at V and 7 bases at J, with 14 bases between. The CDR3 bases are TGCAGTGCTAGAGGGGCCGGGGCAGGAAATGAGCAGTTCTTC. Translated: CSARGAGAGNEQFF.

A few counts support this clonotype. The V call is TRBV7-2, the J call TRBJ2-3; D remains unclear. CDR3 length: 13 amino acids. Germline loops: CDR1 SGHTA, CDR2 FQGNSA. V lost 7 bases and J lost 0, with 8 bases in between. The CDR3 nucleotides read TGTGCCAGCAACCCGTTTAGCACAGATACGCAGTATTTT. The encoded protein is CASNPFSTDTQYF.

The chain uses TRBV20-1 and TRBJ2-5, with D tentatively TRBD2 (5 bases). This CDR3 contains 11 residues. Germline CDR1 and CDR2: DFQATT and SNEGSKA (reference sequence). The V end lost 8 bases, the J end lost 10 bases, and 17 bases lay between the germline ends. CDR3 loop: CSPNNREHQYF. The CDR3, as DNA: TGCAGTCCGAATAACCGGGAACACCAGTACTTC.

CDR3 sequence reads: CAITDPGTGGVEQYF. The CDR3, as DNA: TGTGCCATCACCGACCCCGGGACAGGGGGCGTCGAGCAGTACTTC. The J gene is TRBJ2-5, the V gene TRBV10-3, with TRBD1 identical over 12 bases. The end of the DNA fits TRBJ2-7 better, so the J call may be wrong. This CDR3 has 15 amino acids. The V gene's germline CDR1 is ENHRY and CDR2 SYGVKD.

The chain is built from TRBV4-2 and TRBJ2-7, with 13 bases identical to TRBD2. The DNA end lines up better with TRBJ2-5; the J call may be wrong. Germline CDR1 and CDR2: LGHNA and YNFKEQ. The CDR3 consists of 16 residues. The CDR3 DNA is TGTGCCAGCAGCCGAGAGAGGACTAGCGGGAGTGAGACCCAGTACTTC. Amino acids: CASSRERTSGSETQYF.

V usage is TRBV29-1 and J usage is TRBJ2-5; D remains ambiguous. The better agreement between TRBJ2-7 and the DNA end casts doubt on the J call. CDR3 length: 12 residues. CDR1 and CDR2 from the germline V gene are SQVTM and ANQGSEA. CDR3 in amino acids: CSVLARTYEQYF. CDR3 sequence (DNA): TGCAGCGTCCTCGCACGGACCTACGAGCAGTACTTC.

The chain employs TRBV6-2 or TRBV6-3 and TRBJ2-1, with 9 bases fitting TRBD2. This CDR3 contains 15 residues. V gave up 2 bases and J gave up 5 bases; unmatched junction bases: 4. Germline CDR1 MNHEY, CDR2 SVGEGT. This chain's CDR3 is CASSYLGLANNEQFF. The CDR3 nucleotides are TGTGCCAGCAGTTACCTCGGACTAGCGAACAATGAGCAGTTCTTC.